The T cell receptor (beta chain) under discussion was sequenced for a study of Ad26.COV2.S vaccination and SARS-CoV-2 variants. Of note for this clone: As yet, its antigen is unknown.

Treatment in this sample: about 20 received Ad26.COV2.S at low or high dose, single or two shots; a few received placebo; per-sample allocation not given. Sampling occurred on day 63 after the first vaccine or placebo injection. Study-level points and caveats: Responses of spike-specific T cells (both CD8+ and CD4+) reportedly showed substantial breadth after vaccination.

TCRdb keeps only in-frame clones here, not all; method: immunoSEQ multiplex PCR. The data show hundreds of thousands of clones, 80% to 90% seen once. The source material was peripheral blood, sampled in a trial of Ad26.COV2.S vaccine versus placebo. The source is a person aged 18-60 years who received the Ad26.COV2.S COVID-19 vaccine or a placebo.

The DNA of the CDR3 is TGTGCCAGCAGCCCCCTCAAGGGACAAAAGCTTGTAAGCAATCAGCCCCAGCATTTT. Amino acid sequence: CASSPLKGQKLVSNQPQHF. The V and J genes are TRBV6-2 or TRBV6-3 and TRBJ1-5; D might be TRBD1 (6 bases). CDR1 is MNHEY and CDR2 is SVGEGT in the germline V gene. V lost 6 bases and J lost 1, with 25 bases in between. The CDR3 runs to 19 residues.